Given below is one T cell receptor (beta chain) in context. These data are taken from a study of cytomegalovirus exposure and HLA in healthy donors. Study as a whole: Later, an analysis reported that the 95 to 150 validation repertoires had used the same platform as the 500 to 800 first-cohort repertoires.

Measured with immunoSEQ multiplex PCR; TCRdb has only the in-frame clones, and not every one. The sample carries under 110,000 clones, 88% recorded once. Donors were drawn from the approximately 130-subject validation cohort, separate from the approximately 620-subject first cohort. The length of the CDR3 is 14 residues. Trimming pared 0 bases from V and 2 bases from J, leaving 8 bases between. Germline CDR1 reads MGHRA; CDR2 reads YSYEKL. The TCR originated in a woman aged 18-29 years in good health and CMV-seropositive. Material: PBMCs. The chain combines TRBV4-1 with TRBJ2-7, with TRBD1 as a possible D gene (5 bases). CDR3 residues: CASSQEDRPYEQYF. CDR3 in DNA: TGCGCCAGCAGCCAAGAAGACAGACCCTACGAGCAGTACTTC.